This T cell receptor (beta chain) was profiled in a study of OX40 agonist ivuxolimab in advanced cancers. The overall study: Across the patients, intravenous ivuxolimab was delivered every 2 weeks at 0.01 to 10 mg/kg. Participants could have had prior anti-PD-1, anti-PD-L1 or anti-CTLA-4 therapy, and more than 35% had some.

Study observations and caveats: At 0.1-3.0 mg/kg, partial responders had clonal expansion among the lowest observed.

TCRdb keeps only in-frame clones here, not all; method: immunoSEQ multiplex PCR. The table includes under 80,000 clones, approximately 87% detected once. Of note for this clone: The antigen is undetermined.

In germline, CDR1 is SGDLS, CDR2 YYNGEE. Between the trimmed V and J ends, which lost 0 bases and 8 bases, there was a span of 17 bases. The CDR3 has 15 residues. Samples were taken at baseline and on day 1 of cycles 4 and 7. This TCR derives from an adult with an advanced solid tumor such as melanoma, head and neck, liver or kidney cancer. The chain has TRBV9 and TRBJ1-2; the D is unclear. This specimen was CD4+ or CD8+ T cells sorted from blood, taken in a trial of the OX40 agonist ivuxolimab. CDR3 DNA: TGTGCCAGCAGCGTAGATCCGGGGTTACTGGAAGGCTACACCTTC. Residues: CASSVDPGLLEGYTF.